This T cell receptor beta chain was observed in a study of cytomegalovirus exposure and HLA in healthy donors. The PCR ran on 60 Vbeta and 13 Jbeta primers. Sequenced by immunoSEQ multiplex PCR; TCRdb stores in-frame clones only, minus some. The sample yields roughly 190,000 clones, more than 65% seen once. Participants comprised healthy donors of bone marrow. Study outcomes and limitations: In a later analysis, 16,951 TCR beta sequences were associated with HLA alleles at 0.05 false discovery rate. In a later analysis, TCR beta V- and J-gene trimming was associated with a missense DCLRE1C variant.

Note on this clone: Its antigen remains unidentified.

Per the germline V gene, CDR1 is MNHEY and CDR2 is SMNVEV (reference sequence). With 4 bases clipped from V and 7 bases from J, the junction kept 12 bases outside the gene matches. This CDR3 has 16 amino acids. This sequence was found in a man aged 40-49 years in good health and CMV-seropositive. The chain combines TRBV27 with TRBJ2-1; 8 bases match TRBD2. Sequencing was done on a sample of PBMCs. CDR3 sequence (DNA): TGTGCCAGCAGTTCCCCGGGACTAGGGACCGGGAATGAGCAGTTCTTC. Encoded protein: CASSSPGLGTGNEQFF.